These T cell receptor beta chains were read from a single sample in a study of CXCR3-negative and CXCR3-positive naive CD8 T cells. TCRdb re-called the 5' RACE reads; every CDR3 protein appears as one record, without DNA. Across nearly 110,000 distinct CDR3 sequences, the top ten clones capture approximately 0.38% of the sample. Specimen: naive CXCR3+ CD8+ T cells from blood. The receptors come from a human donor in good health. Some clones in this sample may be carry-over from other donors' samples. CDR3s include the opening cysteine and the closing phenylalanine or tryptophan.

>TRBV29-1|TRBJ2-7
CSAISGTEIYEQYF
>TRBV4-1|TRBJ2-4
CASSQGQGENIQYF
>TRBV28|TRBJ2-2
CASRPGTGSGELFF
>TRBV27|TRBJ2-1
CASSLTSGREGEQFF
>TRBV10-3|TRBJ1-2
CAIIDDSNYGYTF
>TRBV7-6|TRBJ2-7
CASSLNPDGIDRGYEQYF
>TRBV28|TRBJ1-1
CASSLTQDLTEAFF
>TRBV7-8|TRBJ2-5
CASSPGTVPFRETQYF
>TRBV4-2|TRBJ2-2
CASSQLAGGDTGELFF
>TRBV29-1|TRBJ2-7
CSVTGTSAYEQYF
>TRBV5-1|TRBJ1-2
CASSHRQGRDYGYTF
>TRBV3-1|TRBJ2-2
CASSQTTGTSLDTGELFF
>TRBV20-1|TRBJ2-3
CSASDGTSQSTDTQYF
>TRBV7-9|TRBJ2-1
CASSLSTGSSYNEQFF
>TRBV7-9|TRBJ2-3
CASSPRGSTDTQYF
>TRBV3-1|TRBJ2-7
CASRGRASYEQYF
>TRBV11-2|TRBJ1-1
CASIQGTEHTEAFF
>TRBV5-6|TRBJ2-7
CASSLGRGFYEQYF
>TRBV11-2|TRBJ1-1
CASSLLMNTEAFF
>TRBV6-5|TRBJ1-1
CASSLNWVAEAFF
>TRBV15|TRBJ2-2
CATSSGELTIGELFF
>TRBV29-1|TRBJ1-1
CSVDGEMRIEAFF
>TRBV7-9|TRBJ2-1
CACEGGYSSYNEQFF
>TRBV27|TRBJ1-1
CASNFAGSTEAFF
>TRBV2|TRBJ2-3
CASSESRGRGTDTQYF
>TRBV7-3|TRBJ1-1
CASSPNRGQDTEAFF
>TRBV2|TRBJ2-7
CASPLAVPSSPYEQYF
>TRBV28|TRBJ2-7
CASSSRWEGAYYEQYF
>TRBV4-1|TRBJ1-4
CASTPDTSNEKLFF
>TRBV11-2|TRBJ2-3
CAGSVVEHTDTQYF
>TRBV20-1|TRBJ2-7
CSASPREGSYEQYF
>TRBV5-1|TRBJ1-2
CASSAYPATYGYTF
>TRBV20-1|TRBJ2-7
CSARDLKRGAVYEQYF
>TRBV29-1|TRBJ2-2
CSVAHTGELFF
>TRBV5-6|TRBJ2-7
CASSLAVGSRRSEQYF
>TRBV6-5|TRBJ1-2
CASSYSSQLPLGLYGYTF
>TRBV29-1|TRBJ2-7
CSVVGVSYEQYF
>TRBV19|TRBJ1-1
CASSVRGGLDRYAFF
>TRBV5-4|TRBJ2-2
CASSSVRGGTGELFF
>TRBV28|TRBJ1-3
CASSPPRGTGRTIYF
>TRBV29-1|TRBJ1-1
CSVKAQGGTEAFF
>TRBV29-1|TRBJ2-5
CSVLSAGRQETQYF
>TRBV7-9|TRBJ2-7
CASSADGSEQHF
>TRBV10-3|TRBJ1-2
CAISESGRGFHGYTF
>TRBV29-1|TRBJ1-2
CSVATISDGYTF
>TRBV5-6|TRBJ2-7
CASSVGLAGYAYEQYF
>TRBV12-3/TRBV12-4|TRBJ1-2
CASSLGRTGYGYTF
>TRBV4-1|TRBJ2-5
CASSPQGDEETQYF
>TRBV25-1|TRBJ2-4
CARFPAHLENIQYF
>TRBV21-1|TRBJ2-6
CASSKAPCDRGRTGANVLTF
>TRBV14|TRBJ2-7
CASSRERGPSYEQYF
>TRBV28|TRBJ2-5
CASSGGPETQYF
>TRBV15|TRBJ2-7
CATSGGQGAYDQYF
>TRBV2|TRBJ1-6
CASSEAGGVSPLHF
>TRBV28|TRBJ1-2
CASSLRGSNGYTF